Below are 18 T cell receptor beta chains sequenced from a single sample in a study of PD-1 blockade in classical Hodgkin lymphoma. The time point: cycle 4 day 1 (C4D1), after six to seven weeks of nivolumab. All patients experienced relapse after autologous stem cell transplantation, and brentuximab vedotin exposure was variable. Produced via immunoSEQ multiplex PCR; TCRdb's table is partial and in-frame only. The sample includes roughly 60,000 clones, about 90% of them seen just once. This sample comprised peripheral blood mononuclear cells (PBMCs), obtained before the fourth cycle of nivolumab. These receptors all stem from a human donor with classical Hodgkin lymphoma.

This chain uses TRBV10-2 with TRBJ2-3; TRBD2 matches 8 bases. This CDR3 is built from 13 residues. V gave up 10 bases and J gave up 6 bases; unmatched junction bases: 9. The germline CDR1 and CDR2 sequences are WSHSY and SAAADI. The CDR3 DNA sequence: TGCGCCACATACGCGGGGGGATGGGATACGCAGTATTTT. This translates into CATYAGGWDTQYF.

This rearrangement joins TRBV30 to TRBJ1-3; 7 positions agree with TRBD1. Trimming took 0 bases from V and 4 from J; bases not matched to a gene: 9. Germline assignment: CDR1 GTSNPN and CDR2 SVGIG (reference sequence). The CDR3 length is 16 residues. As DNA, the CDR3 is TGTGCCTGGAGTGTTCTGAGGGGGCCTTTCGGAAACACCATATATTTT. This sequence encodes CAWSVLRGPFGNTIYF. Drawing the rest from reference TRBV30 and TRBJ1-3, the complete variable domain is SQTIHQWPATLVQPVGSPLSLECTVEGTSNPNLYWYRQAAGRGLQLLFYSVGIGQISSEVPQNLSASRPQDRQFILSSKKLLLSDSGFYLCAWSVLRGPFGNTIYFGEGSWLTVV.

The V call is TRBV7-9, the J call TRBJ1-2; D gene unclear. Germline assignment: CDR1 SEHNR and CDR2 FQNEAQ (reference sequence). Between the trimmed V and J ends, which lost 2 bases and 6 bases, there was a span of 7 bases. This CDR3 has 12 residues. CDR3 region: CASSLQYDGYTF. The CDR3 region has the DNA TGTGCCAGCAGCTTACAGTATGATGGCTACACCTTC. Full variable domain (missing parts from reference TRBV7-9 and TRBJ1-2): DTGVSQNPRHKITKRGQNVTFRCDPISEHNRLYWYRQTLGQGPEFLTYFQNEAQLEKSRLLSDRFSAERPKGSFSTLEIQRTEQGDSAMYLCASSLQYDGYTFGSGTRLTVV.

The chain employs TRBV7-8 and TRBJ2-6, with 9 bases fitting TRBD2. Germline V gene lookup returns CDR1 SGHVS and CDR2 FQNEAQ. Trimming cost V 1 base and J 1 base; bases outside gene matches: 5. This CDR3 region has 18 residues. The CDR3 loop reads CASSLEGGGASGANVLTF. For the CDR3, the DNA is TGTGCCAGCAGCTTAGAAGGCGGGGGGGCTTCTGGGGCCAACGTCCTGACTTTC. Using reference TRBV7-8 and TRBJ2-6 for the parts outside the CDR3, the full variable domain is GAGVSQSPRYKVAKRGQDVALRCDPISGHVSLFWYQQALGQGPEFLTYFQNEAQLDKSGLPSDRFFAERPEGSVSTLKIQRTQQEDSAVYLCASSLEGGGASGANVLTFGAGSRLTVL.

The chain joins TRBV7-6 to TRBJ1-4; D is possibly TRBD1 (5 bases). Germline lookup yields CDR1 SGHVS and CDR2 FNYEAQ. The V and J ends lost 6 bases and 9 bases respectively, with 17 bases between them. This CDR3 is 14 amino acids long. CDR3 bases: TGTGCCAGCAGTACTAACTGGCAGGGACAAAAACTGTTTTTT. Protein product: CASSTNWQGQKLFF.

The chain employs TRBV6-5 and TRBJ1-1, with D unclear. The germline gives CDR1 MNHEY, CDR2 SVGAGI. The ends were cut back, 0 bases at V and 8 bases at J, with 7 bases in the middle. This CDR3 has 12 amino acids. This CDR3 reads CASSYSNSEAFF. DNA of the CDR3: TGTGCCAGCAGTTACTCGAATAGCGAAGCTTTCTTT.

In its sample, this clone ranks as medium-sized. V gene TRBV5-1 combines with J gene TRBJ1-1; D uncertain. Looked up from germline, CDR1 is SGHRS and CDR2 is YFSETQ. This CDR3 region has 15 residues. The V end lost 0 bases, the J end lost 6 bases, and 15 bases lay between the germline ends. CDR3 nucleotides: TGCGCCAGCAGCTTGGGTTGGATATGGGTTCCTGAAGCTTTCTTT. It encodes CASSLGWIWVPEAFF.

The genes are TRBV2 and TRBJ2-3; 13 nucleotides match TRBD2. V lost 4 bases to trimming and J lost 4 bases; unmatched junction nucleotides: 11. The CDR3 loop spans 18 amino acids. Germline assignment: CDR1 SNHLY and CDR2 FYNNEI. The CDR3 bases are TGTGCCAGCAGTGTGGGACTAGCGGGGCTTGTGAGGCCAGATACGCAGTATTTT. Protein product: CASSVGLAGLVRPDTQYF.

The chain couples TRBV9 to TRBJ1-1; maybe TRBD1 (5 bases). The CDR3 consists of 13 residues. Trimming pared 2 bases from V and 4 bases from J, leaving 9 bases between. Looked up from germline, CDR1 is SGDLS and CDR2 is YYNGEE. The CDR3 sequence is CASSVGGSTEAFF. CDR3 sequence (DNA): TGTGCCAGCAGCGTCGGGGGGTCCACTGAAGCTTTCTTT.

In its sample, this clone ranks as medium-sized (0.01 to 0.1%). This chain uses TRBV28 with TRBJ2-5; 14 bases agree with TRBD2. The germline gives CDR1 MDHEN, CDR2 SYDVKM. The CDR3 runs to 16 residues. The ends lost 6 bases at V and 7 bases at J; junction bases unmatched: 10. The CDR3 DNA follows: TGTGCCAGCAGGAAGGGCGGGACTAGCGGGGGCCGGACCCAGTACTTC. Amino acid sequence: CASRKGGTSGGRTQYF.

In its sample, this clone was seen once. This chain joins TRBV6-1 and TRBJ2-5, with D tentatively TRBD1 or TRBD2 (6 bases each). The CDR3 runs 17 residues. With 0 bases removed from V and 4 bases from J, the gap between germline ends came to 18 bases. Germline V CDR1 and CDR2: MNHNS, SASEGT. The CDR3 DNA sequence: TGTGCCAGCAGTGAAGCAGTAGGGGGGTTTAGAGGAGAGACCCAGTACTTC. Translating gives CASSEAVGGFRGETQYF.

The chain recombines TRBV5-1 with TRBJ1-1; D is ambiguous. Germline CDR1 and CDR2: SGHRS and YFSETQ. CDR3 size: 13 residues. Trimming shortened V by 1 base and J by 4 bases, and 8 bases separated the two germline ends. CDR3 bases: TGCGCCAGCAGCTTGACTGCAGTCACTGAAGCTTTCTTT. This translates into CASSLTAVTEAFF.

This chain joins TRBV19 and TRBJ1-4, with 8 nucleotides matching TRBD1. The CDR3 runs to 14 residues. The trim removed 3 bases at V and 10 bases at J, leaving 7 bases unmatched. The germline CDR1 and CDR2 sequences are LNHDA and SQIVND (reference sequence). CDR3 sequence: CASSMYQGAGKLFF. CDR3 coding DNA: TGTGCCAGTAGTATGTATCAGGGGGCGGGAAAACTGTTTTTT. The full variable domain, with the rest looked up from reference TRBV19 and TRBJ1-4, is DGGITQSPKYLFRKEGQNVTLSCEQNLNHDAMYWYRQDPGQGLRLIYYSQIVNDFQKGDIAEGYSVSREKKESFPLTVTSAQKNPTAFYLCASSMYQGAGKLFFGSGTQLSVL.

This clone was recorded once. CDR3 in DNA: TGTGCCTGGAGTGGGACAGGATCATACTACGAGCAGTACTTC. Amino acids: CAWSGTGSYYEQYF. This chain joins TRBV30 and TRBJ2-7; the match to TRBD1 covers 7 bases. Germline V CDR1 and CDR2: GTSNPN, SVGIG (reference sequence). The J segment lost 3 bases and the V segment lost 1 base, leaving 6 bases of the junction unmatched. The CDR3 contains 14 residues.

The chain links TRBV7-2 to TRBJ2-3, with 13 bases that match TRBD2. The CDR3 totals 18 residues. Trimming cost V 8 bases and J 0 bases; bases outside gene matches: 11. Germline lookup yields CDR1 SGHTA and CDR2 FQGNSA. This CDR3 is CASGRTSGGWGSTDTQYF. CDR3 nucleotide sequence: TGTGCCAGCGGACGGACTAGCGGGGGTTGGGGAAGCACAGATACGCAGTATTTT.

V gene TRBV19 combines with J gene TRBJ2-7; 13 bases line up with TRBD2. Germline V gives CDR1 LNHDA, CDR2 SQIVND (reference sequence). The CDR3 is made up of 17 amino acids. Trimming cost V 3 bases and J 0 bases; bases outside gene matches: 5. The CDR3 coding sequence is TGTGCCAGTAGTATGACTAGCGGGGGGTTCAGCTCCTACGAGCAGTACTTC. This codes for CASSMTSGGFSSYEQYF.

The rearrangement links TRBV30 to TRBJ2-3, with D perhaps given as TRBD1 or TRBD2 (6 bases each). V was trimmed by 6 bases and J by 2 bases, leaving 15 bases between them. This CDR3 spans 14 amino acids. Germline loops: CDR1 GTSNPN, CDR2 SVGIG (reference sequence). CDR3 region: CACGGGENTDTQYF. In nucleotides, the CDR3 is TGTGCCTGCGGGGGCGGGGAAAACACAGATACGCAGTATTTT. Supplemented by reference TRBV30 and TRBJ2-3, the full variable domain reads SQTIHQWPATLVQPVGSPLSLECTVEGTSNPNLYWYRQAAGRGLQLLFYSVGIGQISSEVPQNLSASRPQDRQFILSSKKLLLSDSGFYLCACGGGENTDTQYFGPGTRLTVL.

This clone is a singleton in its sample. The rearrangement links TRBV25-1 to TRBJ2-5; a possible D gene is TRBD2 (6 bases). The CDR3 has 16 residues. V was shortened by 4 bases and J by 6 bases, with 21 bases between the two germline ends. Germline CDR1 MGHDK, CDR2 SYGVNS. The CDR3 here is CASSVGWAGGVQTQYF. The CDR3 DNA follows: TGTGCCAGCAGTGTTGGATGGGCCGGGGGTGTTCAGACCCAGTACTTC.